This T cell receptor (beta chain) was identified during a study of OX40 agonist ivuxolimab in advanced cancers. Study at large: Participants averaged about 66 years of age (range 23 to 79) and were around 80% male.

The repertoire was sequenced with immunoSEQ multiplex PCR; TCRdb's copy has only in-frame clones and lacks some. The sample includes about 75,000 clones, 70% to 90% of them seen just once. V shed 11 bases and J shed 0 bases, with 14 bases lying between them. The CDR3 runs 15 residues. From germline, CDR1 is MNHEY and CDR2 SMNVEV (reference sequence). This clone was seen only once. The sequenced sample was CD4+ or CD8+ T cells sorted from blood, obtained in a trial of the OX40 agonist ivuxolimab. The TCR sequence derives from an adult with an advanced solid tumor such as melanoma, head and neck, liver or kidney cancer. This chain connects TRBV27 to TRBJ2-6; no reliable D call. The CDR3 sequence: CAARATYSGANVLTF. As DNA, the CDR3 is TGTGCCGCCCGGGCTACCTACTCTGGGGCCAACGTCCTGACTTTC.